This TCR beta chain was sequenced in a study of T-cell memory formation after mild COVID-19. Trimming took off 3 bases at V and 10 bases at J, with 7 bases between the two ends. The V gene's germline CDR1 is MNHNS and CDR2 SASEGT. The CDR3 totals 11 residues. TCRdb passed the 5' RACE reads through MiXCR, listing each CDR3 protein once. The table has 350,000 to 500,000 distinct CDR3 sequences, roughly 18% seen once. The rearrangement joins TRBV6-1 to TRBJ1-5; D is uncertain. The TCR sequence derives from a man between 18 and 29 years old who had mild COVID-19 (a few samples of this study predate the infection). Cell type and time point are not known. Sequencing was performed on PBMCs or a T cell subset sorted from them (not recorded which). This CDR3 is CASSDPLPQHF. The CDR3 nucleotides read TGTGCCAGCAGTGACCCCCTTCCCCAGCATTTT.